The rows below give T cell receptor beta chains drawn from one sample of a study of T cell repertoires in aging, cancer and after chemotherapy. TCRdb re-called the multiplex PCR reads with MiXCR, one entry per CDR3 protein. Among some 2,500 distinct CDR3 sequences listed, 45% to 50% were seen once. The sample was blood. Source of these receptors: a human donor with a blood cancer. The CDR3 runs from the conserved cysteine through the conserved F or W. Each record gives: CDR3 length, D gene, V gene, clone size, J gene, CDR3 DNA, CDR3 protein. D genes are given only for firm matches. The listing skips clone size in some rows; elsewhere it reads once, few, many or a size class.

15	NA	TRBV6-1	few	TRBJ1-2	TGTGCCAGCAGTGAGTTATCCCTACAACCCTATGGCTACACCTTC	CASSELSLQPYGYTF
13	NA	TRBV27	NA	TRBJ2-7	TGTGCCAGCAGTCAATCCAATGGGTACGAGCAGTACTTC	CASSQSNGYEQYF
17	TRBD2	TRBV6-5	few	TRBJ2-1	TGTGCCAGCAGGGCCTTCCTACTAGCGGGATATGCCAATGAGCAGTTCTTC	CASRAFLLAGYANEQFF
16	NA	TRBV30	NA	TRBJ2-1	TGTGCCTGGAGTGGGGAAGGGGGGAGCACCTACAATGAGCAGTTCTTC	CAWSGEGGSTYNEQFF
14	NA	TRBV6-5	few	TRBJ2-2	TGTGCCAGCATCGGACAGTTGAACACCGGGGAGCTGTTTTTT	CASIGQLNTGELFF
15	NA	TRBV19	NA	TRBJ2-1	TGTGCCAGTAGTCTAGCGCGGGACCTCTACAATGAGCAGTTCTTC	CASSLARDLYNEQFF
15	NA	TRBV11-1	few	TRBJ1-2	TGTGCCAGCAGCTTAGGTCGCGGACGAAACTATGGCTACACCTTC	CASSLGRGRNYGYTF
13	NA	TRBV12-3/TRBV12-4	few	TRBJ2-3	TGTGCCAGCAGTCAACTCCGTGGAGATACGCAGTATTTT	CASSQLRGDTQYF
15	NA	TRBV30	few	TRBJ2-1	TGTGCCTGGAGCCTGGGTTCGGGAGCTAATAATGAGCAGTTCTTC	CAWSLGSGANNEQFF
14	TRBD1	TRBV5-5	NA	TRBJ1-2	TGTGCCAGCACCTCGGGGACAGCTCCGAGTGGCTACACCTTC	CASTSGTAPSGYTF
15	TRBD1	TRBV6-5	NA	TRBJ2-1	TGTGCCAGCAGTCCGGGACAGGGGAAAGTCAATGAGCAGTTCTTC	CASSPGQGKVNEQFF
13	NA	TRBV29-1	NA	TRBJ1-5	TGCAGCGCTGAAGAGGCGCTCAATCAGACCCAGCATTTT	CSAEEALNQTQHF
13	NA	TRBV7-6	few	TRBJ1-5	TGTGCCAGCAGCTTAGCGGTACACCAGCCCCAGCATTTT	CASSLAVHQPQHF
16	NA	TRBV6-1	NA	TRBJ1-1	TGTGCCAGCAGCTACAGATACGGAGAGGCTTTGGTAGAAGCTTTCTTT	CASSYRYGEALVEAFF
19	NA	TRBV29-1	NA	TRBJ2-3	TGCAGCGTTGACGGGTCAAAAAGCCTTGGACTTTTAGGCACAGATACGCAGTATTTT	CSVDGSKSLGLLGTDTQYF
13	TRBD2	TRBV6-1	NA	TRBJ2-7	TGTGCCACCAGCGGGAAGAGCTCCTACGAGCAGTACTTC	CATSGKSSYEQYF
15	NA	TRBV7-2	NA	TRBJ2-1	TGTGCCAGCAGCCTGACCTGGGGGTCCTACAATGAGCAGTTCTTC	CASSLTWGSYNEQFF
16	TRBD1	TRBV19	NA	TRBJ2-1	TGTGCCAGTAGAAAGGGGGCCTTGGGCTCCTACAATGAGCAGTTCTTC	CASRKGALGSYNEQFF
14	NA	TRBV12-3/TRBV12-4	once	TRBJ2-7	TGTGCCAGCAGTTTAAAGGTCTTCCGCTACGAGCAGTACTTC	CASSLKVFRYEQYF
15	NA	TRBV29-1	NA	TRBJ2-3	TGCAGCGTTAGTACCGGGGGATTAAGCACAGATACGCAGTATTTT	CSVSTGGLSTDTQYF
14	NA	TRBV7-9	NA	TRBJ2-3	TGTGCCAGCATTGAGGCAGGGAATGGGGATACGCAGTATTTT	CASIEAGNGDTQYF
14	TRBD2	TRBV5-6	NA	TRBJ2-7	TGTGCCAGCAGCACTGGACTAGCGGCTTCCAAGAAGTACTTC	CASSTGLAASKKYF
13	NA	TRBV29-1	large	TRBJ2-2	TGCAGCGTTGTACAGGGCGCGACCGGGGAGCTGTTTTTT	CSVVQGATGELFF
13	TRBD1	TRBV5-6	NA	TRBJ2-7	TGTGCCAGCAGCCGGACAGGGGTCGACGAGCAGTACTTC	CASSRTGVDEQYF
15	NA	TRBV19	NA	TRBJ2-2	TGTGCCAGTAGTACCGGGACACCGTCCGCCGGGGAGCTGTTTTTT	CASSTGTPSAGELFF
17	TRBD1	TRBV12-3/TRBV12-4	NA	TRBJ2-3	TGTGCCAGCAGCTTCGACCGGGACAGGGGGCTTAAAGATACGCAGTATTTT	CASSFDRDRGLKDTQYF
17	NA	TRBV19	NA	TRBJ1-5	TGTGCCAGTAGTATACAGGGTCAGTACAGGCCTAATCAGCCCCAGCATTTT	CASSIQGQYRPNQPQHF
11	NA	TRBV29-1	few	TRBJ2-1	TGCAGCTTTAAGGATAACAATGAGCAGTTCTTC	CSFKDNNEQFF
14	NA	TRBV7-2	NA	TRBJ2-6	TGTGCCAGCAGCTTAGACCCTGGGGCCAACGTCCTGACTTTC	CASSLDPGANVLTF
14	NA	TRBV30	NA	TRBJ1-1	TGTGCCTGGAGAAACTATCCGGGACTCCCTGAAGCTTTCTTT	CAWRNYPGLPEAFF
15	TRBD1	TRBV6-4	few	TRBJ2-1	TGTGCCAGCAGCCCCGAAAAGGGGGCGCAGTATGAGCAGTTCTTC	CASSPEKGAQYEQFF
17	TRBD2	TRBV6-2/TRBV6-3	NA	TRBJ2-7	TGTGCCAGCAGTTACTCAGTGGGACTAGGGGGAATCTACGAGCAGTACTTC	CASSYSVGLGGIYEQYF
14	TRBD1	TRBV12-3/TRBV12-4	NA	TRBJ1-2	TGTGCCAGCAGCTTAGGGACAGGAGACTATGGCTACACCTTC	CASSLGTGDYGYTF
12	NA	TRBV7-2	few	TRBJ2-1	TGTGCCAGCAGTCACCCTTACAATGAGCAGTTCTTC	CASSHPYNEQFF
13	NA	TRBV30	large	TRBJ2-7	TGTGCCTGGAGGGCCGCAGGGGCTCGCGAGCAGTACTTC	CAWRAAGAREQYF
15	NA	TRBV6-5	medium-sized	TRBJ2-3	TGTGCCAGCAGTTCCCGAGGGGGGGGCGCAGATACGCAGTATTTT	CASSSRGGGADTQYF
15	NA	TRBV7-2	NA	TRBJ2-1	TGTGCCAGCAGCTTGGGCGAGGGGCACTACAATGAGCAGTTCTTC	CASSLGEGHYNEQFF
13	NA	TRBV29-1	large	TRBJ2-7	TGCAGCGTTGGCGGCAGGGCGAACTACGAGCAGTACTTC	CSVGGRANYEQYF
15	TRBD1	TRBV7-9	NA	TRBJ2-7	TGTGCCAGCAGTCTCACAGGGGGTTCGGCCTACGAGCAGTACTTC	CASSLTGGSAYEQYF
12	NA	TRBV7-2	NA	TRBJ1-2	TGTGCCAGCAGCCTCACGTCCTATGGCTACACCTTC	CASSLTSYGYTF
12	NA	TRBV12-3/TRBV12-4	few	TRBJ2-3	TGTGCCAGCAGTGCCTCCACAGATACGCAGTATTTT	CASSASTDTQYF
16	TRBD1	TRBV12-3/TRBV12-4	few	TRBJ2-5	TGTGCCAGCAGTTCCGCTACAGGGGGCAGGAGCGAGACCCAGTACTTC	CASSSATGGRSETQYF
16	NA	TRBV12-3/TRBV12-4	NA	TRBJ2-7	TGTGCCAGCAGTTACAGGGCCAAACGGTTGAACTACGAGCAGTACTTC	CASSYRAKRLNYEQYF
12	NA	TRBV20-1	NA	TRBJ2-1	TGCAGTGCTGTGAAGGGAGTTGGGGAGCAGTTCTTC	CSAVKGVGEQFF
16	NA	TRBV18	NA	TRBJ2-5	TGTGCCAGCTCACCCTCGTTAGGACAGTTCCAAGAGACCCAGTACTTC	CASSPSLGQFQETQYF
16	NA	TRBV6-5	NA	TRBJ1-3	TGTGCCAGCAGTTCACCTACCGTAGGAGCTGGAAACAACATATATTTT	CASSSPTVGAGNNIYF
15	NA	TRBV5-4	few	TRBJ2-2	TGTGCCAGCAGGTCAGGACTCCTCGGGACCGGGGAGCTGTTTTTT	CASRSGLLGTGELFF
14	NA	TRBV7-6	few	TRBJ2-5	TGTGCCAGCAGCCCGGTCGGAGTACAAGAGACCCAGTACTTC	CASSPVGVQETQYF